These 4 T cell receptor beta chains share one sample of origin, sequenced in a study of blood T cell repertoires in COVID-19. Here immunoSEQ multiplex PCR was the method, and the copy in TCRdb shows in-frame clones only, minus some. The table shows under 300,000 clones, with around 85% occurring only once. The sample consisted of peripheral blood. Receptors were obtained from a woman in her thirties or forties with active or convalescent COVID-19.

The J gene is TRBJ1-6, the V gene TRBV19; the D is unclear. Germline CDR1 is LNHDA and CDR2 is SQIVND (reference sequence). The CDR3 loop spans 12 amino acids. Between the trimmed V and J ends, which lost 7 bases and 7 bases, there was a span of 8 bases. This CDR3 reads CASKAANSPLHF. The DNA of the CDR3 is TGTGCCAGTAAGGCGGCGAATTCACCCCTCCACTTT.

The CDR3 protein is CASRGQLYGYTF. In DNA, the CDR3 is TGTGCCAGCAGAGGACAGCTCTATGGCTACACCTTC. This rearrangement joins TRBV28 to TRBJ1-2, with D maybe TRBD1 (6 bases). Trimming removed 6 bases from V and 4 bases from J, with 9 bases in between. The CDR3 covers 12 residues. Germline loops: CDR1 MDHEN, CDR2 SYDVKM.

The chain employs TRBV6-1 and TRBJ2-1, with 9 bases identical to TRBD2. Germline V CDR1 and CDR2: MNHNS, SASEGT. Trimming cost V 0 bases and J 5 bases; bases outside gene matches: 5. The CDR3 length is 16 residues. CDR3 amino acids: CASSEATAGGNNEQFF. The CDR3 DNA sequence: TGTGCCAGCAGTGAAGCCACAGCGGGGGGTAACAATGAGCAGTTCTTC.

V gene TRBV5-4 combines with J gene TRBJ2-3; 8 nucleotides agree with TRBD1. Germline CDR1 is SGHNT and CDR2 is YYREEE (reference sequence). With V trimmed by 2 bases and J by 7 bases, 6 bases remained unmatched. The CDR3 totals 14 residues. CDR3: CASSLGTGGNTQYF. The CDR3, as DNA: TGTGCCAGCAGCTTAGGGACAGGAGGCAATACGCAGTATTTT.